This paragraph covers one T cell receptor beta chain sequence. The target antigen is unknown. CDR3 length equals 14 residues. Germline CDR1 LGHNT, CDR2 FRNRAP. V lost 7 bases and J lost 3; bases outside the gene matches: 5. This record belongs to a study of T cells in localized non-small cell lung cancer. Regarding the study as a whole: Exceeding tumor, uninvolved adjacent lung had the highest T cell clonality. Detection in adjacent lung was observed for a median 57 of the top 100 tumor clones. Longer overall survival accompanied higher blood T cell density.

The repertoire was sequenced with immunoSEQ multiplex PCR; TCRdb's copy has only in-frame clones and lacks some. The sample holds fewer than 50,000 clones, about nine tenths seen once. The clonotype was recovered from a male donor aged 60 or older with stage II lung adenocarcinoma. The sequencing used peripheral blood mononuclear cells, collected before any cancer treatment. V is TRBV12-5 and J is TRBJ2-1, with 8 bases identical to TRBD2. In DNA, the CDR3 is TGTGCTAGTGTCCCCAGCGGGGGCTACAATGAGCAGTTCTTC. This encodes CASVPSGGYNEQFF.